The 10 T cell receptor beta chains below all came from one sample that was sequenced in a study of cytomegalovirus exposure and HLA in healthy donors (dated by TCRdb to about 2017). The method behind the library was the immunoSEQ multiplex PCR assay. The multiplex PCR relied on a mix of 60 forward primers for TCR Vbeta segments and 13 reverse primers for TCR Jbeta segments. Imported from immuneACCESS, the table was reduced by TCRdb to in-frame sequences with V and J called. These copies leave out some clones; in studies compared against another copy, an unresolved V gene accounts for under half, and the cause of the remainder is not known. The table for this sample lists some 130,000 clones; nearly 80% of them were counted only once. In total, the top ten clones hold roughly 2.3% of the sample. Sequences were obtained from PBMCs. Receptors originate from a man aged 25-45 years in good health and CMV-seronegative.

The rearrangement uses TRBV7-2 and TRBJ2-7; D perhaps matches TRBD1 (6 bases). There are 12 residues in the CDR3. The germline V gene has CDR1 SGHTA and CDR2 FQGNSA. V was cut by 5 bases and J by 2 bases, with 7 bases left in between. The CDR3 sequence is CASSRDTYEQYF. The CDR3 DNA follows: TGTGCCAGCAGCAGGGACACCTACGAGCAGTACTTC.

The chain joins TRBV28 to TRBJ2-5; 9 bases align to TRBD2. Germline values: CDR1 MDHEN, CDR2 SYDVKM. This CDR3 comprises 14 residues. V was clipped by 4 bases and J by 4 bases; unmatched bases: 4. The chain's CDR3 is CASSYSGRRETQYF. For the CDR3, the DNA is TGTGCCAGCAGTTATAGCGGGAGAAGAGAGACCCAGTACTTC. The full variable domain, in which reference TRBV28 and TRBJ2-5 provide the parts outside the CDR3, is DVKVTQSSRYLVKRTGEKVFLECVQDMDHENMFWYRQDPGLGLRLIYFSYDVKMKEKGDIPEGYSVSREKKERFSLILESASTNQTSMYLCASSYSGRRETQYFGPGTRLLVL.

The chain recombines TRBV29-1 with TRBJ2-5, with TRBD2 matching 11 bases. Trimming at V came to 7 bases and at J to 1 base, leaving 2 bases not matched to a gene. The CDR3 has 13 amino acids. The germline CDR1 and CDR2 sequences are SQVTM and ANQGSEA. The CDR3: CSAGTSGQETQYF. CDR3 DNA: TGCAGCGCTGGGACTAGCGGCCAAGAGACCCAGTACTTC.

The sample holds one count of this clone. The chain carries TRBV5-1 and TRBJ2-5, with 8 bases lining up with TRBD1. V lost 4 bases and J lost 2; bases outside the gene matches: 10. The CDR3 contains 16 residues. The germline V gene has CDR1 SGHRS and CDR2 YFSETQ. CDR3 DNA: TGCGCCAGCAGCAAAGGAGACAGGGGCTATCAAGAGACCCAGTACTTC. It translates to CASSKGDRGYQETQYF.

The rearrangement uses TRBV4-2 and TRBJ2-3, with TRBD2 matching 15 bases. This CDR3 has 17 amino acids. Germline values: CDR1 LGHNA, CDR2 YNFKEQ. With 10 bases clipped from V and 4 bases from J, the junction kept 12 bases outside the gene matches. CDR3 in DNA: TGTGCCACCTCAAGGACTAGCGGGAGGGCCGAGTCAGATACGCAGTATTTT. It specifies CATSRTSGRAESDTQYF.

This clone was counted a single time. The CDR3 sequence is CASGDRGPVDTQYF. CDR3 DNA sequence: TGTGCCAGCGGTGACAGGGGGCCCGTAGATACGCAGTATTTT. This chain connects TRBV5-4 to TRBJ2-3, with TRBD1 matching 10 bases. Germline CDR1 is SGHNT and CDR2 is YYREEE (reference sequence). The CDR3 is 14 residues long. Trimming removed 7 bases from V and 5 bases from J; junction bases left unmatched: 7. The full variable domain, in which reference TRBV5-4 and TRBJ2-3 provide the parts outside the CDR3, is ETGVTQSPTHLIKTRGQQVTLRCSSQSGHNTVSWYQQALGQGPQFIFQYYREEENGRGNFPPRFSGLQFPNYSSELNVNALELDDSALYLCASGDRGPVDTQYFGPGTRLTVL.

This clone was counted only a few times. In nucleotides, the CDR3 is TGTGCCAGCAGTTCCAGGGAGGCTGAAGCTTTCTTT. This gives the protein CASSSREAEAFF. The V call is TRBV28, the J call TRBJ1-1, with D tentatively TRBD1 (5 bases). Germline CDR1 and CDR2: MDHEN and SYDVKM. Trimming took off 4 bases at V and 6 bases at J, with 9 bases between the two ends. This CDR3 contains 12 residues.

The chain couples TRBV27 to TRBJ2-6; D is undetermined. The CDR3 is 18 residues long. V was trimmed by 2 bases and J by 2 bases, leaving 16 bases between them. Germline CDR1 and CDR2: MNHEY and SMNVEV (reference sequence). Written as DNA, the CDR3 is TGTGCCAGCAGTTTACCCACCACGGTGCCCCCTGGGGCCAACGTCCTGACTTTC. Protein product: CASSLPTTVPPGANVLTF.

This clone showed up just a few times. The V and J genes are TRBV5-1 and TRBJ1-1; maybe TRBD1 (5 bases). CDR3 length: 16 amino acids. CDR1 is SGHRS and CDR2 is YFSETQ in the germline V gene. V lost 4 bases and J 1 base, leaving 17 bases between the germline ends. The CDR3 DNA reads as TGCGCCAGCAGCGGCGCCCCGGGACTTTCGAACACTGAAGCTTTCTTT. Its protein product is CASSGAPGLSNTEAFF.

This chain joins TRBV5-1 and TRBJ1-6; D remains ambiguous. Per germline, CDR1 SGHRS and CDR2 YFSETQ. This CDR3 contains 14 residues. The V gene lost 0 bases and the J gene lost 9 bases, with 10 bases spanning the gap. CDR3 protein: CASSLVAGSSPLHF. For the CDR3, the DNA is TGCGCCAGCAGCTTGGTAGCTGGGAGTTCACCCCTCCACTTT.